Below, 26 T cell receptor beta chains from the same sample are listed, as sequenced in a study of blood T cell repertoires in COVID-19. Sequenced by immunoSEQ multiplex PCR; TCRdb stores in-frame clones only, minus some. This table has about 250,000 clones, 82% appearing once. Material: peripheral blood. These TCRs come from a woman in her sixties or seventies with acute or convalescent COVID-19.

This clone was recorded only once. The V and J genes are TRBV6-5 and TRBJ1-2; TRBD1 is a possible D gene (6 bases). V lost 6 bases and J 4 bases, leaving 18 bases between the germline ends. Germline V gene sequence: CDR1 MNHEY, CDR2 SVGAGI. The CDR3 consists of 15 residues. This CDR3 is CASSATGSGPYGYTF. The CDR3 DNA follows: TGTGCCAGCAGCGCCACAGGGAGTGGACCCTATGGCTACACCTTC.

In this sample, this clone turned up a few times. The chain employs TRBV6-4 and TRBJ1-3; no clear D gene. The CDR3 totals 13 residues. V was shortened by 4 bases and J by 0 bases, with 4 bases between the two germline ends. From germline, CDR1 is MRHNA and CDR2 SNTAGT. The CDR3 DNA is TGTGCCAGCAGTGCCAGCTCTGGAAACACCATATATTTT. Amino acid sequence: CASSASSGNTIYF.

CDR3 loop: CAIRTSDGSYEQYF. Written as DNA, the CDR3 is TGTGCCATCAGAACTAGCGACGGCTCCTACGAGCAGTACTTC. This rearrangement joins TRBV10-3 to TRBJ2-7; 7 positions match TRBD2. V was clipped by 6 bases and J by 0 bases; unmatched bases: 5. The germline CDR1 and CDR2 sequences are ENHRY and SYGVKD. This CDR3 has 14 amino acids.

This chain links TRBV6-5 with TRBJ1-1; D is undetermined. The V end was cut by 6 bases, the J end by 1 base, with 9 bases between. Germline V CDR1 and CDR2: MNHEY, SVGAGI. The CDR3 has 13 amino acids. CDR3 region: CASSDAGNTEAFF. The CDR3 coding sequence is TGTGCCAGCAGCGACGCGGGGAACACTGAAGCTTTCTTT.

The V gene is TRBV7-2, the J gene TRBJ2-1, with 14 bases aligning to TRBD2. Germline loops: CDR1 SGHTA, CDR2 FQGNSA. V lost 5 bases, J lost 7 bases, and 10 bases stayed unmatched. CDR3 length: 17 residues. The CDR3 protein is CASSPETSGGAWNEQFF. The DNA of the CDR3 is TGTGCCAGCAGCCCCGAGACTAGCGGGGGGGCCTGGAATGAGCAGTTCTTC.

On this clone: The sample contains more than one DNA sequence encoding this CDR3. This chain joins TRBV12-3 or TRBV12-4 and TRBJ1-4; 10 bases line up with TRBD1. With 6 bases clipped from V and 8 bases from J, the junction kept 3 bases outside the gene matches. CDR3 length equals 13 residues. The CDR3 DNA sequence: TGTGCCAGCAGCCTGGGACAGGGGGAAAAACTGTTTTTT. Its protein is CASSLGQGEKLFF.

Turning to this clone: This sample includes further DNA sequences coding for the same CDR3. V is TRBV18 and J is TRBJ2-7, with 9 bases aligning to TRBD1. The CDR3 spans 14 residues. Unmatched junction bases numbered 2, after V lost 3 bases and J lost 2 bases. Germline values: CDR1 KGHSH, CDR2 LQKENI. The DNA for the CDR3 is TGTGCCAGCTCACCGGGACAGGGCACCTACGAGCAGTACTTC. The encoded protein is CASSPGQGTYEQYF.

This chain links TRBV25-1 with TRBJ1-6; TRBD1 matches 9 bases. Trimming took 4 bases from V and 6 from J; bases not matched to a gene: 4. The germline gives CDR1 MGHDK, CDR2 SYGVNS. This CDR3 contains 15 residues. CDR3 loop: CASSVGQGRNSPLHF. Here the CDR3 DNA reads TGTGCCAGCAGTGTGGGACAGGGACGTAATTCACCCCTCCACTTT.

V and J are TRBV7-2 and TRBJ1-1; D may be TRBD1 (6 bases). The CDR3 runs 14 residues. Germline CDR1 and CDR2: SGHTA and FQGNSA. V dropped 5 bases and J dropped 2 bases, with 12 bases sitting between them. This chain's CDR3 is CASSPGTFNTEAFF. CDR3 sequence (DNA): TGTGCCAGCAGCCCGGGGACATTTAACACTGAAGCTTTCTTT.

This chain's CDR3 is CASSYNRDTQYF. CDR3 DNA: TGTGCCAGCAGCTACAACAGGGATACGCAGTATTTT. J is TRBJ2-3 and V is TRBV12-3 or TRBV12-4; a weak D match, TRBD1 (5 bases). This CDR3 has 12 amino acids. The V end lost 6 bases, the J end lost 6 bases, and 10 bases lay between the germline ends.

The CDR3 DNA sequence: TGTGCCAGCAGCCAGACAGGGACTGGGGCCAACGTCCTGACTTTC. As protein: CASSQTGTGANVLTF. This chain links TRBV14 with TRBJ2-6; 7 bases align to TRBD1. CDR3 length equals 15 residues. Trimming cost V 3 bases and J 2 bases; bases outside gene matches: 1. Germline CDR1 is SGHDN and CDR2 is FVKESK.

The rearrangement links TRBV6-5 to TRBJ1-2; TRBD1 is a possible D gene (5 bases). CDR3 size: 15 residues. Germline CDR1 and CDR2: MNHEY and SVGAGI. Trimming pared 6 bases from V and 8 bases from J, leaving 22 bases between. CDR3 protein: CASSLPARGGGGYTF. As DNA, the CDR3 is TGTGCCAGCAGCCTCCCTGCCCGGGGGGGAGGCGGCTACACCTTC.

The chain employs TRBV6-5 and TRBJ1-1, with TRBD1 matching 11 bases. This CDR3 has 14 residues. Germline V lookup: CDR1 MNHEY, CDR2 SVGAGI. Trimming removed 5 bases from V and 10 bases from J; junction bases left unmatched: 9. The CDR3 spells CASSKRTGGSGAFF. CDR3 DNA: TGTGCCAGCAGTAAACGGACAGGGGGCTCGGGAGCTTTCTTT.

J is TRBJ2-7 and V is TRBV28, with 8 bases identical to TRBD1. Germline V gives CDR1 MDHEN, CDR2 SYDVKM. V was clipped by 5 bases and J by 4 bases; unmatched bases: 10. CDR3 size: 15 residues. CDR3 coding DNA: TGTGCCAGCAGTCCACCGCCAGGGGGCCCGTACGAGCAGTACTTC. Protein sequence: CASSPPPGGPYEQYF.

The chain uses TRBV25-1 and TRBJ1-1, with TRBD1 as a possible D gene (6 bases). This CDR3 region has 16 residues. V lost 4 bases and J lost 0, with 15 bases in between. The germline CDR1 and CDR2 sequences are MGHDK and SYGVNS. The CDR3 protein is CASSGKERQVNTEAFF. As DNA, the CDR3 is TGTGCCAGCAGTGGGAAAGAACGACAGGTGAACACTGAAGCTTTCTTT. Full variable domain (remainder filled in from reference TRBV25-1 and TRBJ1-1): EADIYQTPRYLVIGTGKKITLECSQTMGHDKMYWYQQDPGMELHLIHYSYGVNSTEKGDLSSESTVSRIRTEHFPLTLESARPSHTSQYLCASSGKERQVNTEAFFGQGTRLTVV.

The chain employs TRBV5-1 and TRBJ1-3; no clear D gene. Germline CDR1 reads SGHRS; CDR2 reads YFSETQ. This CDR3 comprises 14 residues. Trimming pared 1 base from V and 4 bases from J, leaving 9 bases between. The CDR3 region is CASSLSGYGNTIYF. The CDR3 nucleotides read TGCGCCAGCAGCTTGTCAGGATACGGAAACACCATATATTTT.

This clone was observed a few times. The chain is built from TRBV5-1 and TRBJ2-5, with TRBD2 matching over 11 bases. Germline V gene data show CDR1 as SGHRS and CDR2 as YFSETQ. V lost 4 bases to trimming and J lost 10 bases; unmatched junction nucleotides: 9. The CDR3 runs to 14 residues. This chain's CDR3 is CASSRGLADRIQYF. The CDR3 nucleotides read TGCGCCAGCAGCAGGGGACTAGCGGACCGTATCCAGTACTTC.

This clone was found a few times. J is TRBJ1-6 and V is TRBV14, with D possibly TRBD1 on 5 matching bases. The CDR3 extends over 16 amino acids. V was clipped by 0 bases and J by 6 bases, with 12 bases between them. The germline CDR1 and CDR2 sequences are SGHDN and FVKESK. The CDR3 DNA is TGTGCCAGCAGCCAAGAGTCAGGGTTCCGTAATTCACCCCTCCACTTT. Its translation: CASSQESGFRNSPLHF. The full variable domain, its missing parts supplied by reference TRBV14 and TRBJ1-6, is EAGVTQFPSHSVIEKGQTVTLRCDPISGHDNLYWYRRVMGKEIKFLLHFVKESKQDESGMPNNRFLAERTGGTYSTLKVQPAELEDSGVYFCASSQESGFRNSPLHFGNGTRLTVT.

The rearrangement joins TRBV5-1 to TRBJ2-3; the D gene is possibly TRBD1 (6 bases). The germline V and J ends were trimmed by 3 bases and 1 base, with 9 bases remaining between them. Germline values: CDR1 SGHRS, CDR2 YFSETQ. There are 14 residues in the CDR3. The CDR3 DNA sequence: TGCGCCAGCAGCTCTAGGACAGGCACAGATACGCAGTATTTT. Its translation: CASSSRTGTDTQYF.

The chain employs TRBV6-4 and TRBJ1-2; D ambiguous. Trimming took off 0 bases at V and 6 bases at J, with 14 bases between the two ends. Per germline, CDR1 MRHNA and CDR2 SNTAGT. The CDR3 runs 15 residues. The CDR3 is CASSDSPHGLDGYTF. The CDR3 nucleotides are TGTGCCAGCAGTGACTCTCCTCATGGCCTAGATGGCTACACCTTC.

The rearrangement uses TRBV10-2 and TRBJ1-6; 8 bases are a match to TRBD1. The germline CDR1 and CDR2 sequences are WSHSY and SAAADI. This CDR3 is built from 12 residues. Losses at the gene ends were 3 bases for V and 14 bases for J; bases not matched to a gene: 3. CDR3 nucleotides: TGCGCCAGCAGTGACCTGACAGGGGCCCTCCACTTT. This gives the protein CASSDLTGALHF.

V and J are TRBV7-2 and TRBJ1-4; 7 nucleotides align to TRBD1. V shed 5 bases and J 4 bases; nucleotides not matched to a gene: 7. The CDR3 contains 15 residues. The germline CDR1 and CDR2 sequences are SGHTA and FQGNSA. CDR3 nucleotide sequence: TGTGCCAGCAGCGCCAGCACAGGGGTTAATGAAAAACTGTTTTTT. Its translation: CASSASTGVNEKLFF.

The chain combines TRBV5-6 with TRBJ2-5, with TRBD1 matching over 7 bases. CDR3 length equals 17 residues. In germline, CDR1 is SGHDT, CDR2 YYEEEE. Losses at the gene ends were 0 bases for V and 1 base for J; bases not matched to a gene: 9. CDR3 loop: CASSLVRGGTFQETQYF. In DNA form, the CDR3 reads TGTGCCAGCAGCTTGGTAAGAGGGGGCACTTTCCAAGAGACCCAGTACTTC.

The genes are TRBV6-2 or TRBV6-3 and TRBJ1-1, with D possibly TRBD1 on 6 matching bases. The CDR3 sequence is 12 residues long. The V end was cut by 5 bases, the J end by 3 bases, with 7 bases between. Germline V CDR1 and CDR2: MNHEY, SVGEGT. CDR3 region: CASSTGYTEAFF. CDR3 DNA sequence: TGTGCCAGCAGTACAGGGTACACTGAAGCTTTCTTT.

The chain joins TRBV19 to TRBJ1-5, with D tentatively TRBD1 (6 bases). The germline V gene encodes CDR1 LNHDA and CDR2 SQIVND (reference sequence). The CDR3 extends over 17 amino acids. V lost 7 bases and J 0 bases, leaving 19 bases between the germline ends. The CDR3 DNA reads TGTGCCAGTACCATTGACAGGACCGGCTTTAGCAATCAGCCCCAGCATTTT. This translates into CASTIDRTGFSNQPQHF.

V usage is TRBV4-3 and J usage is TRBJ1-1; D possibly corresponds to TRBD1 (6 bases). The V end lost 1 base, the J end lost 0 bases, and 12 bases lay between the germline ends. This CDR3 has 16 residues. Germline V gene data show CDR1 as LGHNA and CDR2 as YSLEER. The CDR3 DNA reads TGCGCCAGCAGCCAAGCACCAGGGGCGATGAACACTGAAGCTTTCTTT. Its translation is CASSQAPGAMNTEAFF.